These 25 T cell receptor beta chains share one sample of origin, sequenced in a study of CD8 T cells in ankylosing spondylitis. TCRdb reprocessed the 5' RACE reads with MiXCR, giving one entry per CDR3 protein. The data contain 100,000 to 150,000 distinct CDR3 sequences, roughly 15% of them seen just once; the ten biggest clones take up roughly 30%. These receptors have no identified antigens. Study results and caveats: The study identified a TCR beta motif of several highly homologous variants that appeared characteristic of ankylosing spondylitis blood.

Sequenced: blood, either unsorted or a sorted T cell fraction (not recorded which). The receptors were gathered from a male donor with ankylosing spondylitis.

This clonotype was picked up many times. V usage is TRBV12-3 or TRBV12-4 and J usage is TRBJ2-7; D not certain. V lost 2 bases and J lost 0, with 8 bases in between. The CDR3 length is 14 residues. CDR3 DNA sequence: TGTGCCAGCAGTTTATCGGTCCGCTCCTACGAGCAGTACTTC. This encodes CASSLSVRSYEQYF.

This clonotype has at least ten counts. The chain uses TRBV5-5 and TRBJ2-7; D is ambiguous. CDR3 size: 12 residues. V was clipped by 2 bases and J by 4 bases, with 7 bases between them. Germline V CDR1 and CDR2: SGHKS, YYEKEE (reference sequence). The CDR3 DNA follows: TGTGCCAGCAGCTTAGTGGGTTACGAGCAGTACTTC. Amino acids: CASSLVGYEQYF.

Here the CDR3 reads CASSQASGRAYEQYF. CDR3 sequence (DNA): TGTGCCAGCAGCCAGGCAAGCGGGAGAGCGTACGAGCAGTACTTC. The genes are TRBV3-1 and TRBJ2-7, with 8 bases identical to TRBD2. The CDR3 totals 15 residues. V trimming: 3 bases; J trimming: 4 bases; junction bases outside the gene matches: 8. Germline loops: CDR1 LGHDT, CDR2 YNNKEL (reference sequence).

At least ten counts were recorded for this clonotype. The chain is built from TRBV27 and TRBJ2-1; 10 nucleotides agree with TRBD2. Germline V gene data show CDR1 as MNHEY and CDR2 as SMNVEV (reference sequence). V lost 7 bases and J lost 4; bases outside the gene matches: 7. The CDR3 runs 15 residues. CDR3 amino acids: CASMGGLAEYNEQFF. Written as DNA, the CDR3 is TGTGCCAGCATGGGCGGACTAGCGGAATACAATGAGCAGTTCTTC.

This clonotype was seen just once. The chain carries TRBV27 and TRBJ2-7; no clear D. This CDR3 spans 13 amino acids. The V and J ends lost 0 bases and 9 bases respectively, with 12 bases between them. Germline V gene lookup returns CDR1 MNHEY and CDR2 SMNVEV (reference sequence). In DNA form, the CDR3 reads TGTGCCAGCAGTTTATCGCGAAGCTCGGTGCAGTACTTC. This codes for CASSLSRSSVQYF.

The chain uses TRBV6-5 and TRBJ2-7; a possible D gene is TRBD1 (6 bases). Germline assignment: CDR1 MNHEY and CDR2 SVGAGI. The CDR3 is 14 residues long. The germline V and J ends were trimmed by 2 bases and 3 bases, with 11 bases remaining between them. The CDR3: CASSYEQGGYEQYF. The CDR3 DNA sequence: TGTGCCAGCAGTTACGAACAGGGCGGCTACGAGCAGTACTTC.

The chain links TRBV3-1 to TRBJ2-7; D perhaps matches TRBD1 (6 bases). The CDR3 has 16 amino acids. V was shortened by 0 bases and J by 2 bases, with 14 bases between the two germline ends. Germline assignment: CDR1 LGHDT and CDR2 YNNKEL (reference sequence). CDR3: CASSQERSTGTYEQYF. The CDR3 nucleotides read TGTGCCAGCAGCCAAGAAAGGTCTACAGGGACCTACGAGCAGTACTTC.

A few counts support this clonotype. This chain uses TRBV28 with TRBJ1-5, with TRBD1 identical over 7 bases. Germline CDR1 MDHEN, CDR2 SYDVKM. The CDR3 has 14 residues. V shed 8 bases and J 0 bases; nucleotides not matched to a gene: 4. CDR3 nucleotides: TGTGCCAGCGGCAGGGGGTATAGCAATCAGCCCCAGCATTTT. It codes for CASGRGYSNQPQHF.

The sample holds a few counts of this clonotype. The genes are TRBV9 and TRBJ1-5; 7 nucleotides match TRBD1. V shed 0 bases and J 3 bases; nucleotides not matched to a gene: 3. Looked up from germline, CDR1 is SGDLS and CDR2 is YYNGEE. CDR3 length: 15 residues. This CDR3 is CASSVGGQDNQPQHF. The CDR3 DNA reads as TGTGCCAGCAGCGTAGGAGGACAGGACAATCAGCCCCAGCATTTT.

This chain joins TRBV27 and TRBJ2-3; D might be TRBD1 (6 bases). CDR3 length equals 16 residues. Germline CDR1 is MNHEY and CDR2 is SMNVEV (reference sequence). V was pared by 0 bases and J by 2 bases, with 12 bases between. As DNA, the CDR3 is TGTGCCAGCAGTTTATCTCCCACAGGGTTCACAGATACGCAGTATTTT. Residues: CASSLSPTGFTDTQYF.

V and J are TRBV7-9 and TRBJ2-7, with 9 bases matching TRBD2. Germline CDR1 is SEHNR and CDR2 is FQNEAQ (reference sequence). This CDR3 comprises 14 residues. The J segment lost 4 bases and the V segment lost 3 bases, leaving 4 bases of the junction unmatched. DNA for the CDR3: TGTGCCAGCAGCTTTAGCGGGAGCCTATACGAGCAGTACTTC. It codes for CASSFSGSLYEQYF.

This chain joins TRBV27 and TRBJ2-7; D gene ambiguous. CDR1 is MNHEY and CDR2 is SMNVEV in the germline V gene (reference sequence). V lost 2 bases to trimming and J lost 4 bases, with 12 bases between them. This CDR3 comprises 14 residues. In DNA, the CDR3 is TGTGCCAGCAGTTTACGGTCGTCTGGGTACGAGCAGTACTTC. This gives the protein CASSLRSSGYEQYF.

This sequence joins TRBV27 and TRBJ2-6; 8 bases map to TRBD1. The CDR3 is 17 residues long. Germline CDR1 is MNHEY and CDR2 is SMNVEV (reference sequence). The junction had 5 bases not matched to a gene; V was cut back by 3 bases and J by 1 base. This CDR3 reads CASSFTGGWSGANVLTF. CDR3 nucleotide sequence: TGTGCCAGCAGTTTTACAGGGGGATGGTCTGGGGCCAACGTCCTGACTTTC.

The sample holds a few counts of this clonotype. The genes are TRBV12-3 or TRBV12-4 and TRBJ1-2; 9 bases match TRBD1. This CDR3 spans 16 amino acids. Trimming cost V 0 bases and J 2 bases; bases outside gene matches: 4. CDR3 region: CASSLAVGTGNYGYTF. CDR3 nucleotide sequence: TGTGCCAGCAGTTTAGCTGTCGGGACAGGGAACTATGGCTACACCTTC.

This sequence joins TRBV7-2 and TRBJ2-1; TRBD2 agrees at 8 bases. The ends lost 1 base at V and 0 bases at J; junction bases unmatched: 2. Germline V gives CDR1 SGHTA, CDR2 FQGNSA. The length of the CDR3 is 16 residues. CDR3: CASSLGGLVSYNEQFF. CDR3 nucleotide sequence: TGTGCCAGCAGCTTAGGGGGACTAGTCTCCTACAATGAGCAGTTCTTC.

The V and J genes are TRBV15 and TRBJ2-7; 8 positions match TRBD2. V lost 2 bases and J lost 2; bases outside the gene matches: 11. This CDR3 has 17 residues. Germline V gene sequence: CDR1 LNHNV, CDR2 YYDKDF (reference sequence). CDR3 sequence reads: CATSRPSSGISPYEQYF. CDR3 in DNA: TGTGCCACCAGCAGACCTAGTAGCGGGATATCACCCTACGAGCAGTACTTC.

The table lists this clonotype with a few counts. CDR3 nucleotide sequence: TGTGCCAGCAGTGAGGTAGGGGGCGCAAACAATGAGCAGTTCTTC. Residues: CASSEVGGANNEQFF. The rearrangement links TRBV2 to TRBJ2-1; 7 bases agree with TRBD1. There are 15 residues in the CDR3. Germline V gene sequence: CDR1 SNHLY, CDR2 FYNNEI. V lost 3 bases to trimming and J lost 5 bases; unmatched junction nucleotides: 7.

This clonotype occurred a few times. The V call is TRBV6-5, the J call TRBJ2-1, with D perhaps TRBD2 (5 bases). This CDR3 is built from 17 residues. Germline CDR1 reads MNHEY; CDR2 reads SVGAGI. The V end was cut by 2 bases, the J end by 0 bases, with 14 bases between. The chain's CDR3 is CASSYRPTSFSYNEQFF. CDR3 sequence (DNA): TGTGCCAGCAGTTACCGCCCCACTAGTTTCTCCTACAATGAGCAGTTCTTC.

The rearrangement uses TRBV21-1 and TRBJ2-1; no check of the table's D call, TRBD1, against the DNA was made. TRBV21-1 is a recognized pseudogene. This CDR3 region has 14 residues. CDR3 sequence (DNA): TGTGCCAGCAGTCAAGCCCCCGGCTTGGATGAGCAGTTCTTC. It encodes CASSQAPGLDEQFF.

The J gene is TRBJ2-7, the V gene TRBV4-1, with D uncertain. V was pared by 4 bases and J by 2 bases, with 9 bases between. Germline CDR1 reads MGHRA; CDR2 reads YSYEKL. CDR3 size: 13 residues. DNA for the CDR3: TGCGCCAGCAGCCGTCGTGAGGCCTACGAGCAGTACTTC. This sequence encodes CASSRREAYEQYF.

Only a few counts were recorded for this clonotype. The chain links TRBV28 to TRBJ2-3; 8 positions agree with TRBD2. CDR3 length: 15 amino acids. V dropped 2 bases and J dropped 5; count of bases not matched to a gene: 6. The V gene's germline CDR1 is MDHEN and CDR2 SYDVKM. The CDR3 is CASSLGAGGQDTQYF. The DNA for the CDR3 is TGTGCCAGCAGTTTAGGCGCGGGGGGTCAAGATACGCAGTATTTT.

CDR3 residues: CASSFGGQAISPLHF. The DNA of the CDR3 is TGCGCCAGCAGCTTTGGGGGACAGGCTATTTCACCCCTCCACTTT. The chain combines TRBV5-1 with TRBJ1-6, with 8 bases lining up with TRBD1. The V segment lost 2 bases and the J segment 9 bases; nucleotides outside the gene matches: 7. Looked up from germline, CDR1 is SGHRS and CDR2 is YFSETQ. The CDR3 length is 15 residues.

The J gene is TRBJ2-1, the V gene TRBV27; TRBD2 matches at 11 bases. This CDR3 contains 18 residues. With 3 bases clipped from V and 0 bases from J, the junction kept 7 bases outside the gene matches. In germline, CDR1 is MNHEY, CDR2 SMNVEV (reference sequence). This chain's CDR3 is CASSLLAGGRSSYNEQFF. CDR3 nucleotides: TGTGCCAGCAGTTTGCTAGCGGGAGGCCGGAGCTCCTACAATGAGCAGTTCTTC.

The chain couples TRBV6-2 or TRBV6-3 to TRBJ2-1; TRBD2 is a possible D gene (6 bases). The CDR3 has 14 amino acids. Trimming took 5 bases from V and 4 from J, leaving 12 bases between them. Germline lookup yields CDR1 MNHEY and CDR2 SVGEGT. The DNA of the CDR3 is TGTGCCAGCAGTCCGGGAGTAAGGTACAATGAGCAGTTCTTC. Translation gives CASSPGVRYNEQFF.

The V call is TRBV7-8, the J call TRBJ2-7, with TRBD2 matching over 9 bases. After removal of 0 bases from V and 1 base from J, the junction contained 1 base not matched to a gene. The length of the CDR3 is 15 residues. CDR1 and CDR2 from the germline V gene are SGHVS and FQNEAQ. The CDR3 DNA is TGTGCCAGCAGCTTAGCGACTAGCGGATCCTACGAGCAGTACTTC. Translated, it gives CASSLATSGSYEQYF. The full variable domain, in which reference TRBV7-8 and TRBJ2-7 provide the parts outside the CDR3, is GAGVSQSPRYKVAKRGQDVALRCDPISGHVSLFWYQQALGQGPEFLTYFQNEAQLDKSGLPSDRFFAERPEGSVSTLKIQRTQQEDSAVYLCASSLATSGSYEQYFGPGTRLTVT.